The sequence of this T cell receptor beta chain was determined in a study of T cells in tumors and immune-related adverse events. Sequenced by immunoSEQ multiplex PCR; TCRdb stores in-frame clones only, minus some. The repertoire has roughly 24,000 clones, around nine tenths of them found once; the top ten carry around 1.5%. This clone was counted once. The material was lymph node tissue, obtained from a patient treated with anti-PD-1 therapy. This clonotype originated in a female donor with metastatic renal cell carcinoma.

The chain's CDR3 is CASSLGGNSNQPQHF. DNA of the CDR3: TGTGCCAGCAGCTTGGGAGGGAATAGCAATCAGCCCCAGCATTTT. The rearrangement joins TRBV5-4 to TRBJ1-5; no firm D call. CDR1 and CDR2 (germline): SGHNT, YYREEE (reference sequence). This CDR3 contains 15 residues. The ends were cut back, 0 bases at V and 0 bases at J, with 7 bases in the middle.